A selection of T cell receptor beta chains follows, all from one sample in a study of cytomegalovirus exposure and HLA in healthy donors. The assay was immunoSEQ multiplex PCR, and TCRdb's table has in-frame clones only and misses some. The sample shows 80,000 or so clones, about 9.5% of them seen only once. The source material was PBMCs. Source of these receptors: a man aged 60 to 75 in good health and CMV-seropositive. The CDR3 runs from the conserved cysteine through the conserved F or W. D genes are given only for firm matches. Clone size is stated in some rows and not others, as once, few, many or a class when expanded.

clone_size	d_call	j_call	v_call	cdr3_nt	cdr3_aa
few	.	TRBJ1-1	TRBV9	TGTGCCAGCAGCCCAACCCCCCAGATGAACACTGAAGCTTTCTTT	CASSPTPQMNTEAFF
few	.	TRBJ1-4	TRBV9	TGTGCCAGCAGCGTAGAGCCAACCGCAGGGGCCCTTCTTGAAAAACTGTTTTTT	CASSVEPTAGALLEKLFF
few	TRBD1	TRBJ1-6	TRBV10-3	TGTGCCATCAGACAGGGGGCGAATAATTCACCCCTCCACTTT	CAIRQGANNSPLHF
few	.	TRBJ2-2	TRBV28	TGTGCCAGCAGGACAGCGGGTGCGAACACCGGGGAGCTGTTTTTT	CASRTAGANTGELFF
.	.	TRBJ1-2	TRBV29-1	TGCAGCGTTGAAAGCGATGGCTACACCTTC	CSVESDGYTF
.	.	TRBJ2-7	TRBV30	TGTGCCTGGACTCCCTTGGAGCAGTACTTC	CAWTPLEQYF
few	TRBD2	TRBJ2-5	TRBV6-5	TGTGCCAGCAGGCCAGGACTAGCAGCTGAGACCCAGTACTTC	CASRPGLAAETQYF
few	TRBD2	TRBJ2-7	TRBV2	TGTGCCAGCAGAAGACTAGCGGGAGGGAGTGAGCAGTACTTC	CASRRLAGGSEQYF
few	.	TRBJ1-1	TRBV7-9	TGTGCCAGCAGCTTAGTTGGACTGGTGAACACTGAAGCTTTCTTT	CASSLVGLVNTEAFF
medium-sized	TRBD1	TRBJ2-7	TRBV2	TGTGCCAGCAGTGAATTTAGCACCCAAGGGACAGACTACGAGCAGTACTTC	CASSEFSTQGTDYEQYF
few	.	TRBJ1-5	TRBV5-4	TGTGCCAGCAGCCGGGACAATAATCAGCCCCAGCATTTT	CASSRDNNQPQHF
once	.	TRBJ1-5	TRBV19	TGTGCCAGTAGTACGCGACTCCCCCCGGAGGATCAGCCCCAGCATTTT	CASSTRLPPEDQPQHF
.	TRBD2	TRBJ2-6	TRBV19	TGTGCCAGTAGTGTCCGGGAGGGAGGGGTCGGGGCCAACGTCCTGACTTTC	CASSVREGGVGANVLTF
few	.	TRBJ1-1	TRBV5-4	TGTGCCACCGTTATGTCAGGGATCACTGAAGCTTTCTTT	CATVMSGITEAFF
.	.	TRBJ2-3	TRBV5-1	TGCGCCAGCAGCCGGGACTTTCCCATGGATACGCAGTATTTT	CASSRDFPMDTQYF
.	TRBD2	TRBJ2-2	TRBV7-3	TGTGCCAGCAGCCCCGGGCTAGCGGGGGGGCAGAACACCGGGGAGCTGTTTTTT	CASSPGLAGGQNTGELFF
.	.	TRBJ2-1	TRBV12-5	TGTGCTAGTGGCCCCTCTAGCGCTGAGCAGTTCTTC	CASGPSSAEQFF
.	TRBD1	TRBJ1-5	TRBV6-5	TGTGCCAGCAGTTTGGACAGGGAATTGCAGCCCCAGCATTTT	CASSLDRELQPQHF
few	TRBD1	TRBJ2-7	TRBV4-1	TGCGCCAGCAGCCAAGGGGGGACAGGGATGGCCTACGAGCAGTACTTC	CASSQGGTGMAYEQYF
few	TRBD1	TRBJ1-2	TRBV29-1	TGCAGCGTGCGGACAGGGACTAACTATGGCTACACCTTC	CSVRTGTNYGYTF
few	TRBD2	TRBJ2-1	TRBV4-1	TGCGCCAGCAGCCAAGAATCGGATAGCGGGAGTCACAATGAGCAGTTCTTC	CASSQESDSGSHNEQFF
.	TRBD1	TRBJ1-4	TRBV7-9	TGTGCCAGCAGCTTAGTGGGGCCAGGGGGCTCAACTAATGAAAAACTGTTTTTT	CASSLVGPGGSTNEKLFF
.	.	TRBJ1-5	TRBV28	TGTGCCAGCAGTGGTGGGGGGTCATCCAATCAGCCCCAGCATTTT	CASSGGGSSNQPQHF
.	.	TRBJ2-2	TRBV4-1	TGCGCCAGCAGCCACCCTCCAAACAGGAACACCGGGGAGCTGTTTTTT	CASSHPPNRNTGELFF
.	.	TRBJ2-2	TRBV7-9	TGTGCCAGGAGCTTAGGAGGCCGGCCTACCGGGGAGCCGTTTTTT	CARSLGGRPTGEPFF
few	.	TRBJ2-5	TRBV5-1	TGCGCCAGCAGCTTTTCAGGGGTGGGGGAAGAGACCCAGTACTTC	CASSFSGVGEETQYF
.	.	TRBJ2-2	TRBV9	TGTGCCAGCAGCCCTGGACATTTAGGTGCCGGGGAGCTGTTTTTT	CASSPGHLGAGELFF
.	.	TRBJ1-3	TRBV10-3	TGTGCCCTAAAGGGGTCGACAGGAAACACCATATATTTT	CALKGSTGNTIYF
few	.	TRBJ1-1	TRBV6-6	TGTGCCAGCAGTCGACTACAGGGTTCGGGTGAAGCTTTCTTT	CASSRLQGSGEAFF
few	TRBD1	TRBJ2-1	TRBV10-3	TGTGCCATCAGGAGAACCACCGGGACAGGGGGAACTAGCGTGGGCAATGAGCAGTTCTTC	CAIRRTTGTGGTSVGNEQFF
.	.	TRBJ2-1	TRBV9	TGTGCCAGCAGCCCCAGCGGTGCTTCCAATGAGCAGTTCTTC	CASSPSGASNEQFF
.	TRBD2	TRBJ2-1	TRBV7-9	TGTGCCAGCAGCTTAATAAGCGGGACTGGGCAGTTCTTC	CASSLISGTGQFF
few	TRBD1	TRBJ2-6	TRBV4-2	TGTGCCAGCAGCCAAGAAGGACAGGGAGGTGGGGCCAACGTCCTGACTTTC	CASSQEGQGGGANVLTF
once	TRBD2	TRBJ2-2	TRBV11-3	TGTGCCAGCAGCTTAGATACTAGCGGCACCGGGGAGCTGTTTTTT	CASSLDTSGTGELFF
few	.	TRBJ2-3	TRBV5-1	TGCGCCAGCAGGGAGTCGGTAGATACGCAGTATTTT	CASRESVDTQYF
.	TRBD1	TRBJ1-1	TRBV11-2	TGTGCCAGCAGCTTAGTAGGGACAGGGTACACTGAAGCTTTCTTT	CASSLVGTGYTEAFF
.	TRBD2	TRBJ2-1	TRBV28	TGTGCCAGCAGTTTCCTAGCGGGAGGGCCCTACAATGAGCAGTTCTTC	CASSFLAGGPYNEQFF
few	TRBD2	TRBJ2-1	TRBV7-3	TGTGCCAGCAGCCCTCGGACTAGCGGGAGCTACAATGAGCAGTTCTTC	CASSPRTSGSYNEQFF
few	TRBD2	TRBJ2-3	TRBV19	TGTGCCAGTAGTATCCCGGGACTAGCGGGAGAAACAGATACGCAGTATTTT	CASSIPGLAGETDTQYF
.	.	TRBJ2-3	TRBV7-7	TGTGCTAGCAGCCTCCGAGGCCTCACAGATACGCAGTATTTT	CASSLRGLTDTQYF
few	TRBD1	TRBJ1-4	TRBV19	TGTGCCAATAGAACGGGACAGGTTAATGAAAAACTGTTTTTT	CANRTGQVNEKLFF
.	.	TRBJ1-5	TRBV15	TGTGCCACCAGGGGCCAGCACAGCAATCAGCCCCAGCATTTT	CATRGQHSNQPQHF
.	.	TRBJ1-1	TRBV18	TGTGCCAGCTCACCGTCCGGGAACACTGAAGCTTTCTTT	CASSPSGNTEAFF
few	TRBD1	TRBJ1-1	TRBV14	TGTGCCAGCAGCGAACAGGGGGCGCGGAACACTGAAGCTTTCTTT	CASSEQGARNTEAFF